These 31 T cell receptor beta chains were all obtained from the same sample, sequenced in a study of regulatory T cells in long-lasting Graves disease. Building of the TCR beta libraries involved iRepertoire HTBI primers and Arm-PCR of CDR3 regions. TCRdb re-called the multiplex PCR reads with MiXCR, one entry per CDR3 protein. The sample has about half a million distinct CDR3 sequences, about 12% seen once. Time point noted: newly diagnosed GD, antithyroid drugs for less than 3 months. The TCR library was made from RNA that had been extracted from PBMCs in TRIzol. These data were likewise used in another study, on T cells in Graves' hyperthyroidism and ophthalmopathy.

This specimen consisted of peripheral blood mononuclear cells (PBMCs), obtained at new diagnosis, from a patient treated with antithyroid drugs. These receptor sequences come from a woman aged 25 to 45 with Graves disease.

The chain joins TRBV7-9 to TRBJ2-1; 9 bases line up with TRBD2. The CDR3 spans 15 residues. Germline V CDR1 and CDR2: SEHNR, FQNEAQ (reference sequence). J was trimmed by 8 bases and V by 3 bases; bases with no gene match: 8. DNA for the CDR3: TGTGCCAGCAGCTTTAGCGGGAGCCTCGGGGATGAGCAGTTCTTC. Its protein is CASSFSGSLGDEQFF.

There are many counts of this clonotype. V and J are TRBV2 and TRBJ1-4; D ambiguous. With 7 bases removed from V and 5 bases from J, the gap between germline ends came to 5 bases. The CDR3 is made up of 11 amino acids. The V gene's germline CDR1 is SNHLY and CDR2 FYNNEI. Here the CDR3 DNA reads TGTGCCAGCATCCTAAATGAAAAACTGTTTTTT. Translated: CASILNEKLFF.

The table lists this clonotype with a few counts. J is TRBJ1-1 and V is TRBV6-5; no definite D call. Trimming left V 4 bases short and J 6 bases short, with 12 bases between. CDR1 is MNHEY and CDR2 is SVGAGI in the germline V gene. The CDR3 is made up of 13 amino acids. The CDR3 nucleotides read TGTGCCAGCAGTTTGGGTTTCGCTCCTGAAGCTTTCTTT. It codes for CASSLGFAPEAFF.

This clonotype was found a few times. The CDR3 nucleotides read TGCAGTGCCAGGACTAGCGGGAGAGGGTATACGCAGTATTTT. This sequence encodes CSARTSGRGYTQYF. This chain links TRBV20-1 with TRBJ2-3; 13 bases are a match to TRBD2. Germline-derived CDR1 and CDR2 are DFQATT and SNEGSKA (reference sequence). V lost 6 bases, J lost 7 bases, and 7 bases stayed unmatched. The CDR3 runs to 14 residues.

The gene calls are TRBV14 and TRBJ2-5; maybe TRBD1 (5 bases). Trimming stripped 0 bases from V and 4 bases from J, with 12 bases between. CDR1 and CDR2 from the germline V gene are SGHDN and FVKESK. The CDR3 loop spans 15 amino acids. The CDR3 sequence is CASSQESWGVETQYF. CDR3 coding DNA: TGTGCCAGCAGCCAAGAGAGCTGGGGCGTAGAGACCCAGTACTTC.

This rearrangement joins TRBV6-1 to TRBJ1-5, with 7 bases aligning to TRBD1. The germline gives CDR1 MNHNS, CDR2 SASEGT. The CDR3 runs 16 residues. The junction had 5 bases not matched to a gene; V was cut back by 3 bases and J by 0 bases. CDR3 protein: CASSEGQRYSNQPQHF. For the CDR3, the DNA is TGTGCCAGCAGTGAGGGACAGAGGTATAGCAATCAGCCCCAGCATTTT.

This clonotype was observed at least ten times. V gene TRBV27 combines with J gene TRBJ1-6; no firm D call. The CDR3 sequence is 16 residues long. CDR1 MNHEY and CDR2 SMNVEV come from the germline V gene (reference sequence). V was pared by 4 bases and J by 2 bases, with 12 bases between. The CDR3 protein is CASSSANPPYNSPLHF. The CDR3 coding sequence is TGTGCCAGCAGTTCGGCGAACCCTCCCTATAATTCACCCCTCCACTTT.

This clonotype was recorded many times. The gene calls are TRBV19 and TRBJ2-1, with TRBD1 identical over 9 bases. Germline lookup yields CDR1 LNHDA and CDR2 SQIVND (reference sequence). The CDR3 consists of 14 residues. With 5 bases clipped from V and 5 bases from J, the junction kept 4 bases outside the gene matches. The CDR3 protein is CASSDRDRDNEQFF. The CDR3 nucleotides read TGTGCCAGTAGTGACCGGGACAGGGACAATGAGCAGTTCTTC.

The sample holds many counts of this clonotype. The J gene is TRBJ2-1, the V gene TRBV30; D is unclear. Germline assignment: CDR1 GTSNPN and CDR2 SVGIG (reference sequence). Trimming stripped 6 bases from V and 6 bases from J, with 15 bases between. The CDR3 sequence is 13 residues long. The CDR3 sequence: CACPRALGNEQFF. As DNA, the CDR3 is TGTGCCTGCCCCCGGGCCTTGGGCAATGAGCAGTTCTTC. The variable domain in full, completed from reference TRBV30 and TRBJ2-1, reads SQTIHQWPATLVQPVGSPLSLECTVEGTSNPNLYWYRQAAGRGLQLLFYSVGIGQISSEVPQNLSASRPQDRQFILSSKKLLLSDSGFYLCACPRALGNEQFFGPGTRLTVL.

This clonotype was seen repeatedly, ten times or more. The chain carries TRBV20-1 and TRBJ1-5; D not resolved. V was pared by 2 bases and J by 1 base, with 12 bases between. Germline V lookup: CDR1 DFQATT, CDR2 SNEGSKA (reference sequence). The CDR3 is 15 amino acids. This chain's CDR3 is CSARNGVRSNQPQHF. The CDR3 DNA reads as TGCAGTGCTAGAAACGGAGTTAGAAGCAATCAGCCCCAGCATTTT.

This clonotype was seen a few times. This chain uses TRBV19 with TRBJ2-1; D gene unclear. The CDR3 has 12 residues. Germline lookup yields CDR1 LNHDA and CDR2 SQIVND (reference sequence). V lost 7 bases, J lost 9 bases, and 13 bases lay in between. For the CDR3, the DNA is TGTGCCAGTACAAACGAAATTGGTGAGCAGTTCTTC. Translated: CASTNEIGEQFF.

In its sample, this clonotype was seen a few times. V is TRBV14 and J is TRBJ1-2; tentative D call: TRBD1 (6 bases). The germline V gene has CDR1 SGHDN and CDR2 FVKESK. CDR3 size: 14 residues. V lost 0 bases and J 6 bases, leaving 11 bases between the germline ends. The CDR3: CASSQDRGGDGYTF. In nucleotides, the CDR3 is TGTGCCAGCAGCCAAGACCGCGGGGGCGATGGCTACACCTTC. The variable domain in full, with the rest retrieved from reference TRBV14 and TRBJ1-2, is EAGVTQFPSHSVIEKGQTVTLRCDPISGHDNLYWYRRVMGKEIKFLLHFVKESKQDESGMPNNRFLAERTGGTYSTLKVQPAELEDSGVYFCASSQDRGGDGYTFGSGTRLTVV.

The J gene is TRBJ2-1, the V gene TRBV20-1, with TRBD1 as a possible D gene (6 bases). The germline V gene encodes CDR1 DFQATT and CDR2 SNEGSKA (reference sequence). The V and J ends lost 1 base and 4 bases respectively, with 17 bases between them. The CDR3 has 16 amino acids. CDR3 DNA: TGCAGTGCTAGAGTCCGGACAGAGCCTGTTTACAATGAGCAGTTCTTC. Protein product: CSARVRTEPVYNEQFF.

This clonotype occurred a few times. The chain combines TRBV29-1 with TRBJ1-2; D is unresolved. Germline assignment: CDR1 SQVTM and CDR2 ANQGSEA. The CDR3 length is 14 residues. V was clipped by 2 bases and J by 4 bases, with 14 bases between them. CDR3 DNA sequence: TGCAGCGTTGAAAAGCTCACCCCCTTCTATGGCTACACCTTC. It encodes CSVEKLTPFYGYTF. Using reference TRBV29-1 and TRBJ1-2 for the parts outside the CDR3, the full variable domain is SAVISQKPSRDICQRGTSLTIQCQVDSQVTMMFWYRQQPGQSLTLIATANQGSEATYESGFVIDKFPISRPNLTFSTLTVSNMSPEDSSIYLCSVEKLTPFYGYTFGSGTRLTVV.

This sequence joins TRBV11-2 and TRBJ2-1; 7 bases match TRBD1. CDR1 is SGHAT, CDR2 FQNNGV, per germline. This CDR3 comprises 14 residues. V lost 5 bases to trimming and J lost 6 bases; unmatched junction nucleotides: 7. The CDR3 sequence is CASSTTGVANEQFF. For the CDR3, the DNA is TGTGCCAGCAGCACTACAGGGGTTGCCAATGAGCAGTTCTTC.

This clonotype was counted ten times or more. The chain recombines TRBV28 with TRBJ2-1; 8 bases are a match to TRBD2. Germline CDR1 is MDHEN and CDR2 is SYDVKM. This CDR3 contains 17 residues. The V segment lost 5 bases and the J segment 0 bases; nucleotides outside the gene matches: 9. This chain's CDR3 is CASSPMSGSPSYNEQFF. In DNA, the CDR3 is TGTGCCAGCAGTCCCATGAGCGGGAGCCCCTCCTACAATGAGCAGTTCTTC.

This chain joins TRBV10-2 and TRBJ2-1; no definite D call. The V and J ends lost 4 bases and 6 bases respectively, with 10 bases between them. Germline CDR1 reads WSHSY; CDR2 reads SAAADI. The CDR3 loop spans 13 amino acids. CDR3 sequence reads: CASSAGRLNEQFF. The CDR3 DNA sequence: TGCGCCAGCAGTGCCGGACGGCTCAATGAGCAGTTCTTC.

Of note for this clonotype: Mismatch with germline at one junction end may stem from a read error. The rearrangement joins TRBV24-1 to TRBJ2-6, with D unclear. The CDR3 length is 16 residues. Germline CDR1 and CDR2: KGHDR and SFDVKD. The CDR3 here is CTTSEFALSGANVLTF. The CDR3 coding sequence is TGTACCACCAGTGAATTTGCACTTTCTGGGGCCAACGTCCTGACTTTC.

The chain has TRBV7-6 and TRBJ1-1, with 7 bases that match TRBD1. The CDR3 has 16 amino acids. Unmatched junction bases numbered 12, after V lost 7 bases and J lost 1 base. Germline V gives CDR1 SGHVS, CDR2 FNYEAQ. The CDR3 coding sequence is TGTGCCAGCAACCGCCTCGGGGGACAGAAGAACACTGAAGCTTTCTTT. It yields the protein CASNRLGGQKNTEAFF.

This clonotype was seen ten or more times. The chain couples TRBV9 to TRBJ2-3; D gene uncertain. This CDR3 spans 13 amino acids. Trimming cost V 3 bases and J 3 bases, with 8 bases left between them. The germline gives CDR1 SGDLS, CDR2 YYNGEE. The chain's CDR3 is CASSAQTTDTQYF. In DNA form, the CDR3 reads TGTGCCAGCAGCGCCCAGACTACAGATACGCAGTATTTT. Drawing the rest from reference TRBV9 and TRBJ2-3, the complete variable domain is DSGVTQTPKHLITATGQRVTLRCSPRSGDLSVYWYQQSLDQGLQFLIQYYNGEERAKGNILERFSAQQFPDLHSELNLSSLELGDSALYFCASSAQTTDTQYFGPGTRLTVL.

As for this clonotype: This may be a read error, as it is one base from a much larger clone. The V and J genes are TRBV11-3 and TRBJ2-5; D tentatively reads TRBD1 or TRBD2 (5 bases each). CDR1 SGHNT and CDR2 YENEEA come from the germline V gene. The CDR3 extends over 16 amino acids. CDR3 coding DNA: TGTGCCAGCAGCTTAGATGGTCGGGGCAAGTATACCCACCAGCACTTC. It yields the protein CASSLDGRGKYTHQHF.

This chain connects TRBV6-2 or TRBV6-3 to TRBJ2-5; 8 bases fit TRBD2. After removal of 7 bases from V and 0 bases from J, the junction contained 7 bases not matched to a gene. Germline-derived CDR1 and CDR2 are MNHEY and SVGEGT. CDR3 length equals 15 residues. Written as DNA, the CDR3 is TGTGCCAGCATCTCACTAGCGGAATACCAAGAGACCCAGTACTTC. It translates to CASISLAEYQETQYF.

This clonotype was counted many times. DNA of the CDR3: TGTGCCAGCAGCCAAGAGAAGGACGGAAGAGACGAAAAACTGTTTTTT. This translates into CASSQEKDGRDEKLFF. The chain has TRBV3-1 and TRBJ1-4; no firm D call. CDR1 LGHDT and CDR2 YNNKEL come from the germline V gene (reference sequence). The CDR3 runs 16 residues. Trimming took off 0 bases at V and 8 bases at J, with 16 bases between the two ends.

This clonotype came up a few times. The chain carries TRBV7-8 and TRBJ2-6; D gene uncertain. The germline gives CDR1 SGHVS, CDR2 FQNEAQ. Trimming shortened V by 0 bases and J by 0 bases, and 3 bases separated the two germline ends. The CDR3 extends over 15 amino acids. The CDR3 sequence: CASSLAISGANVLTF. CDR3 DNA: TGTGCCAGCAGCTTAGCGATCTCTGGGGCCAACGTCCTGACTTTC.

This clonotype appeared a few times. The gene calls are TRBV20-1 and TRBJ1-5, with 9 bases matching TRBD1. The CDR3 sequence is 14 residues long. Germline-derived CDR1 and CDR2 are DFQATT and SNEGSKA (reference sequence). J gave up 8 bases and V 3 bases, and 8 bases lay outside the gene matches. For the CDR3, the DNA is TGCAGTGCTAGCCGGGACAGGGCACTGGAGCCCCAGCATTTT. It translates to CSASRDRALEPQHF.

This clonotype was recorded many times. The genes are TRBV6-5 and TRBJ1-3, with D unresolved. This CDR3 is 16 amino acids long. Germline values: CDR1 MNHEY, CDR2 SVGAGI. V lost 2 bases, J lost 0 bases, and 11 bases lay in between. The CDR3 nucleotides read TGTGCCAGCAGTTACAGTTCCCTGCTCTCTGGAAACACCATATATTTT. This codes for CASSYSSLLSGNTIYF.

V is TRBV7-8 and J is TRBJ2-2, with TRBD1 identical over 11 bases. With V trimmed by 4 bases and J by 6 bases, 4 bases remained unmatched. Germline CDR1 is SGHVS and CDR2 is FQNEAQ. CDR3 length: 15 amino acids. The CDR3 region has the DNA TGTGCCAGCAGCTCACGGACAGGGGGCCCCGGGGAGCTGTTTTTT. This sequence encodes CASSSRTGGPGELFF.

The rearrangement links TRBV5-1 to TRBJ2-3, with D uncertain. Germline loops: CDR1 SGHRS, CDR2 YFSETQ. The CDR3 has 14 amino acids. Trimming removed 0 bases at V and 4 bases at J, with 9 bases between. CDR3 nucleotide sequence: TGCGCCAGCAGCTTGGTGCGCGCGGCAGATACGCAGTATTTT. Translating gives CASSLVRAADTQYF.

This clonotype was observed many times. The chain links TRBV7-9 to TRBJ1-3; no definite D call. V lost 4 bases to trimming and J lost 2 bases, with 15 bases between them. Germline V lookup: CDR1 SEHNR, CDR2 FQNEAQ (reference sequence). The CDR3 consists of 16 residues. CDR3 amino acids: CASSSTRGSAGNTIYF. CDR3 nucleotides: TGTGCCAGCAGCTCCACCCGCGGGTCAGCTGGAAACACCATATATTTT.

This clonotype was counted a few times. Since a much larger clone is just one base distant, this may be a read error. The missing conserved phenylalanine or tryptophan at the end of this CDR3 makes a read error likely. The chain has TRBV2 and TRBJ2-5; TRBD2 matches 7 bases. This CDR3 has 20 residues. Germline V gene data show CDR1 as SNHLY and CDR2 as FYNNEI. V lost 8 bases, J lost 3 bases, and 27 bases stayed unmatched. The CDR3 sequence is CASYGGPRGRAWVGEETQYS. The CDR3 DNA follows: TGTGCCAGCTACGGCGGTCCCAGAGGGAGGGCCTGGGTAGGAGAAGAGACCCAGTACTCC.

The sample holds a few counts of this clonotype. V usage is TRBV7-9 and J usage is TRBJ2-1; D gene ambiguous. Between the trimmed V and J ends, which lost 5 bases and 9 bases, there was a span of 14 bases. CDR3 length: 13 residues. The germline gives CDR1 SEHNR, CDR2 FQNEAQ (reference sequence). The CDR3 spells CASSPTHLPEQFF. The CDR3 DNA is TGTGCCAGCAGCCCGACCCACTTACCTGAGCAGTTCTTC.